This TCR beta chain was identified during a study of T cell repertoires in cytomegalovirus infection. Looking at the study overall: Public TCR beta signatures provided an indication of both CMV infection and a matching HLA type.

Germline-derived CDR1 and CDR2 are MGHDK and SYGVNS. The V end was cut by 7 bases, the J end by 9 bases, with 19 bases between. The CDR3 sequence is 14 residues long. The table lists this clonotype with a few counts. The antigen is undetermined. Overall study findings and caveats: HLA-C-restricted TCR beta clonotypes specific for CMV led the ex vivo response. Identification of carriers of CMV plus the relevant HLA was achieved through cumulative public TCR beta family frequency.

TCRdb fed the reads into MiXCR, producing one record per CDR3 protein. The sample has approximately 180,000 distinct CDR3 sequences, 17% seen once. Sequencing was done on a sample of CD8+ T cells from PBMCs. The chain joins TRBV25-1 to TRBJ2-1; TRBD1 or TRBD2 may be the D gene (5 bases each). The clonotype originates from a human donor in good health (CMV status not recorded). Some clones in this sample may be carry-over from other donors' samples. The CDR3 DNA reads TGTGCCAGCACCTCACGCCGGGGACGCACTGAGCAGTTCTTC. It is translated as CASTSRRGRTEQFF.